Following are 3 T cell receptor beta chains from one sample sequenced in a study of blood T cell repertoires in COVID-19. Repertoires were generated with immunoSEQ multiplex PCR, while TCRdb's copy carries only in-frame clones and drops some. The sample comprises about 26,000 clones, around 90% of which are singletons, and about 11% rests with the top ten. Sequencing was done on a sample of peripheral blood. These receptors came from a man between 65 and 85 years old with acute or convalescent COVID-19.

The chain links TRBV7-3 to TRBJ2-1; tentative D call: TRBD2 (6 bases). This CDR3 is 16 amino acids long. Germline CDR1 SGHTA, CDR2 FQGTGA. The germline V and J ends were trimmed by 5 bases and 10 bases, with 24 bases remaining between them. CDR3 bases: TGTGCCAGCAGCCCCGATCCCGGGACTGGGCGGGCGGAGCAGTTCTTC. It is translated as CASSPDPGTGRAEQFF.

This sequence joins TRBV11-3 and TRBJ1-1; TRBD1 might be the D (5 bases). Germline CDR1 is SGHNT and CDR2 is YENEEA. This CDR3 contains 13 residues. V lost 2 bases to trimming and J lost 1 base, with 5 bases between them. The CDR3 spells CASSLTGNTEAFF. In DNA form, the CDR3 reads TGTGCCAGCAGCTTAACAGGGAACACTGAAGCTTTCTTT. The entire variable domain, with the rest obtained from reference TRBV11-3 and TRBJ1-1, is as follows: EAGVVQSPRYKIIEKKQPVAFWCNPISGHNTLYWYLQNLGQGPELLIRYENEEAVDDSQLPKDRFSAERLKGVDSTLKIQPAELGDSAVYLCASSLTGNTEAFFGQGTRLTVV.

In this sample, this clone turned up once. This chain joins TRBV11-2 and TRBJ1-2; 9 bases are shared with TRBD1. This CDR3 is 15 amino acids long. Per germline, CDR1 SGHAT and CDR2 FQNNGV. Unmatched junction bases numbered 10, after V lost 5 bases and J lost 6 bases. This chain's CDR3 is CASSPFTGGVDGYTF. The CDR3 coding sequence is TGTGCCAGCAGCCCATTCACAGGGGGCGTCGATGGCTACACCTTC.